This T cell receptor beta chain was recovered during a study of shared clonotypes between healthy human individuals. The study's findings and limits: Clonotype sharing among donors, it was expected, would be affected by sequencing depth. As a rule, naive subsets had a larger estimated richness than memory subsets.

Using immunoSEQ multiplex PCR, the repertoire was profiled, and TCRdb retains in-frame clones only, with some absent. The sample yields just over 2,000,000 clones, roughly 96% seen once. Comments on this clone: What it recognizes is unknown.

This CDR3 has 15 residues. The germline V and J ends were trimmed by 6 bases and 3 bases, with 17 bases remaining between them. Germline V gene sequence: CDR1 MDHEN, CDR2 SYDVKM. The sequence was collected from a man aged 18 to 35 in good health. The sequenced sample consisted of naive CD4+ T cells sorted from blood. The subset: CD45RA+ positively selected. The chain employs TRBV28 and TRBJ1-1, with D uncertain. CDR3: CASSPSGEYHTEAFF. The CDR3 coding sequence is TGTGCCAGCAGCCCTTCGGGTGAGTACCACACTGAAGCTTTCTTT.